A selection of T cell receptor beta chains follows, all from one sample in a study of blood T cell repertoires in COVID-19. Profiling relied on immunoSEQ multiplex PCR, and the TCRdb table lists in-frame clones only, not all of them. Seen here are about 98,000 clones, approximately 89% observed once, and the top ten hold about a tenth. Sequencing input: peripheral blood. The receptors were gathered from a middle-aged man with acute or convalescent COVID-19. CDR3s include the opening cysteine and the closing phenylalanine or tryptophan. Each record gives: CDR3 protein, CDR3 DNA, clone size, J gene, CDR3 length, V gene, D gene. The D gene is left open where the match is weak. The size field is filled for only some rows; it gives once, few, many or a size class.

CDR3 protein: CASSLPAYGYTF
CDR3 DNA: TGTGCCAGCAGTCTACCCGCCTATGGCTACACCTTC
clone size: -
J gene: TRBJ1-2
CDR3 length: 12
V gene: TRBV28
D gene: -

CDR3 protein: CASEGGRAGYGNEQFF
CDR3 DNA: TGCGCCAGCGAGGGCGGGAGAGCGGGCTACGGCAATGAGCAGTTCTTC
clone size: -
J gene: TRBJ2-1
CDR3 length: 16
V gene: TRBV5-1
D gene: TRBD2

CDR3 protein: CASSPRQGSSYEQYF
CDR3 DNA: TGTGCCAGCAGCCCCAGACAGGGGAGCTCCTACGAGCAGTACTTC
clone size: -
J gene: TRBJ2-7
CDR3 length: 15
V gene: TRBV14
D gene: TRBD1

CDR3 protein: CASSEVSSGTEAFF
CDR3 DNA: TGTGCCAGCAGTGAGGTTTCGTCGGGAACTGAAGCTTTCTTT
clone size: -
J gene: TRBJ1-1
CDR3 length: 14
V gene: TRBV6-1
D gene: -

CDR3 protein: CASSADRDQPQHF
CDR3 DNA: TGTGCCAGCAGCGCGGACAGGGACCAGCCCCAGCATTTT
clone size: few
J gene: TRBJ1-5
CDR3 length: 13
V gene: TRBV2
D gene: TRBD1

CDR3 protein: CASSWDRVTGELFF
CDR3 DNA: TGTGCCAGCAGCTGGGACAGAGTCACCGGGGAGCTGTTTTTT
clone size: -
J gene: TRBJ2-2
CDR3 length: 14
V gene: TRBV5-5
D gene: TRBD1

CDR3 protein: CASSPAGSYNYGYTF
CDR3 DNA: TGTGCCAGCTCACCCGCGGGATCTTATAACTATGGCTACACCTTC
clone size: -
J gene: TRBJ1-2
CDR3 length: 15
V gene: TRBV18
D gene: -

CDR3 protein: CATSDGAGDTQYF
CDR3 DNA: TGTGCCACCAGTGATGGAGCGGGAGATACGCAGTATTTT
clone size: -
J gene: TRBJ2-3
CDR3 length: 13
V gene: TRBV24-1
D gene: -

CDR3 protein: CASSLVLEQFF
CDR3 DNA: TGTGCCAGCAGCTTGGTTCTTGAGCAGTTCTTC
clone size: -
J gene: TRBJ2-1
CDR3 length: 11
V gene: TRBV5-5
D gene: -

CDR3 protein: CASSFGSLETQYF
CDR3 DNA: TGCGCCAGCAGCTTTGGCAGTTTAGAGACCCAGTACTTC
clone size: -
J gene: TRBJ2-5
CDR3 length: 13
V gene: TRBV5-1
D gene: -

CDR3 protein: CASSLVGTSTDTQYF
CDR3 DNA: TGTGCCAGCAGCTTAGTTGGGACTAGCACAGATACGCAGTATTTT
clone size: few
J gene: TRBJ2-3
CDR3 length: 15
V gene: TRBV11-1
D gene: -

CDR3 protein: CASSEGANTEAFF
CDR3 DNA: TGTGCCAGCAGCGAGGGGGCGAACACTGAAGCTTTCTTT
clone size: few
J gene: TRBJ1-1
CDR3 length: 13
V gene: TRBV7-7
D gene: TRBD1

CDR3 protein: CARSRRVPSSYNEQFF
CDR3 DNA: TGTGCCAGAAGCCGCCGAGTCCCAAGCTCCTACAATGAGCAGTTCTTC
clone size: -
J gene: TRBJ2-1
CDR3 length: 16
V gene: TRBV5-3
D gene: -

CDR3 protein: CASSQDRVAGAKNEQFF
CDR3 DNA: TGTGCCAGCAGCCAAGATAGGGTAGCGGGAGCAAAGAATGAGCAGTTCTTC
clone size: -
J gene: TRBJ2-1
CDR3 length: 17
V gene: TRBV14
D gene: TRBD2

CDR3 protein: CASSFGTSENNEQFF
CDR3 DNA: TGTGCCAGCAGCTTCGGGACTAGCGAAAACAATGAGCAGTTCTTC
clone size: -
J gene: TRBJ2-1
CDR3 length: 15
V gene: TRBV7-2
D gene: TRBD2

CDR3 protein: CASSWGGAMNTEAFF
CDR3 DNA: TGTGCCAGCAGCTGGGGAGGGGCCATGAACACTGAAGCTTTCTTT
clone size: -
J gene: TRBJ1-1
CDR3 length: 15
V gene: TRBV5-5
D gene: -